This T cell receptor (beta chain) was captured by sequencing in a study of T-cell reconstitution after alpha-beta-depleted transplantation in children. Overall study findings and caveats: Several hundred expanded graft clones reportedly supplied alpha-beta T cells about two months after transplant.

A TCRbeta library incorporating unique molecular identifiers was prepared. TCRdb recomputed calls from the PCR reads with MiXCR, one row per CDR3 protein. The sample lists under 300,000 distinct CDR3 sequences, 9.5% to 13% seen once, with around 20% in the top ten. This clonotype has ten or more counts. The antigen remains unidentified. The germline CDR1 and CDR2 sequences are SGHRS and YFSETQ. V was trimmed by 2 bases and J by 4 bases, leaving 12 bases between them. This CDR3 has 14 residues. The sample consisted of peripheral blood, taken 180 days after TCRalphabeta/CD19-depleted stem cell transplant. The origin of this receptor is a male patient aged 2-10 years who had a stem cell transplant for chronic granulomatous disease, so the T cells may come from the graft donor. The chain combines TRBV5-1 with TRBJ2-5; D is perhaps TRBD2 (5 bases). The CDR3 region has the DNA TGCGCCAGCAGCTTTAAGTCGGGGATAGAGACCCAGTACTTC. As protein: CASSFKSGIETQYF.